The 25 T cell receptor beta chains reported below all come from one sample, sequenced in a study of control samples from healthy donors and cancer patients (dated by TCRdb to 2018 to 2020). Libraries were built with the immunoSEQ multiplex PCR assay. In its TCRdb copy, this immuneACCESS table keeps in-frame sequences only and misses some clones. Where compared with another copy, unresolved V genes explain less than half of these, and the others have no known cause. The sample records around 76,000 clones, roughly 90% of which are singletons. Approximately 9.8% of the sample comes from the top ten. The sample was PBMCs. These receptors originate from a woman aged 45-65 years with colorectal cancer.

The rearrangement uses TRBV4-3 and TRBJ1-1; possibly TRBD1 for D (5 bases). Germline lookup yields CDR1 LGHNA and CDR2 YSLEER. CDR3 length: 14 residues. The ends were cut back, 0 bases at V and 8 bases at J, with 13 bases in the middle. Here the CDR3 reads CASSQDRSWGEAFF. CDR3 bases: TGCGCCAGCAGCCAAGATCGTTCATGGGGGGAAGCTTTCTTT.

This chain connects TRBV4-3 to TRBJ2-3; D is unclear. The CDR3 runs to 16 residues. The germline V and J ends were trimmed by 0 bases and 4 bases, with 14 bases remaining between them. Per germline, CDR1 LGHNA and CDR2 YSLEER. The CDR3 coding sequence is TGCGCCAGCAGCCAAGATCGGCAGGCCCAGGCAGATACGCAGTATTTT. Protein sequence: CASSQDRQAQADTQYF.

The chain combines TRBV4-1 with TRBJ1-2, with D uncertain. Looked up from germline, CDR1 is MGHRA and CDR2 is YSYEKL. Trimming cost V 0 bases and J 0 bases, with 8 bases left between them. The CDR3 has 15 amino acids. The DNA for the CDR3 is TGCGCCAGCAGCCAAGACCTCACGGCTAACTATGGCTACACCTTC. Amino acid sequence: CASSQDLTANYGYTF.

This clone was found once. The V call is TRBV7-3, the J call TRBJ2-2, with unresolved D. The CDR3 is 15 amino acids. The germline gives CDR1 SGHTA, CDR2 FQGTGA. The V end lost 1 base, the J end lost 3 bases, and 9 bases lay between the germline ends. The CDR3 bases are TGTGCCAGCAGCTTAAACGCCGCGGACACCGGGGAGCTGTTTTTT. It encodes CASSLNAADTGELFF.

The chain has TRBV5-1 and TRBJ1-1, with a weak D call TRBD1 (5 bases). CDR3 length equals 18 residues. The germline gives CDR1 SGHRS, CDR2 YFSETQ. Deletions cut 4 bases from V and 1 base from J, with 23 bases between. As DNA, the CDR3 is TGCGCCAGCAGCGCTACGTCGACCCGTAGGGGTACGAACACTGAAGCTTTCTTT. Its protein is CASSATSTRRGTNTEAFF.

The rearrangement uses TRBV18 and TRBJ1-1; 8 bases line up with TRBD1. From germline, CDR1 is KGHSH and CDR2 LQKENI. This CDR3 has 15 amino acids. The V segment lost 4 bases and the J segment 5 bases; nucleotides outside the gene matches: 9. The CDR3 DNA is TGTGCCAGCTCACGCGGACAGGGTGGGGTAACTGAAGCTTTCTTT. This codes for CASSRGQGGVTEAFF.

V and J are TRBV18 and TRBJ1-1, with unresolved D. The germline V gene encodes CDR1 KGHSH and CDR2 LQKENI. The CDR3 spans 16 residues. Trimming took off 1 base at V and 0 bases at J, with 12 bases between the two ends. DNA for the CDR3: TGTGCCAGCTCACCACGGGTTGGTGGCATGAACACTGAAGCTTTCTTT. Protein sequence: CASSPRVGGMNTEAFF. Full variable domain (remainder filled in from reference TRBV18 and TRBJ1-1): NAGVMQNPRHLVRRRGQEARLRCSPMKGHSHVYWYRQLPEEGLKFMVYLQKENIIDESGMPKERFSAEFPKEGPSILRIQQVVRGDSAAYFCASSPRVGGMNTEAFFGQGTRLTVV.

The chain has TRBV5-1 and TRBJ1-1; D gene unclear. Germline CDR1 is SGHRS and CDR2 is YFSETQ. This CDR3 region has 13 residues. Trimming shortened V by 4 bases and J by 0 bases, and 7 bases separated the two germline ends. The CDR3 sequence is CASSTSMNTEAFF. The DNA of the CDR3 is TGCGCCAGCAGCACTTCAATGAACACTGAAGCTTTCTTT.

The chain links TRBV19 to TRBJ2-1, with 8 bases fitting TRBD1. The J segment lost 13 bases and the V segment lost 7 bases, leaving 9 bases of the junction unmatched. The CDR3 has 12 residues. Germline CDR1 LNHDA, CDR2 SQIVND (reference sequence). CDR3 in DNA: TGTGCCAGTAACGTAGGACAGGGCGGACAGTTCTTC. This encodes CASNVGQGGQFF.

The gene calls are TRBV7-2 and TRBJ2-1; tentative D call: TRBD2 (6 bases). The CDR3 contains 13 residues. The V end lost 5 bases, the J end lost 10 bases, and 15 bases lay between the germline ends. CDR1 is SGHTA, CDR2 FQGNSA, per germline. The CDR3 loop reads CASSPSTTREQFF. The CDR3 DNA sequence: TGTGCCAGCAGCCCCTCCACGACTAGAGAGCAGTTCTTC.

This chain links TRBV18 with TRBJ2-7, with 8 positions matching TRBD1. Germline assignment: CDR1 KGHSH and CDR2 LQKENI. CDR3 length equals 16 residues. Unmatched junction bases numbered 7, after V lost 3 bases and J lost 0 bases. The CDR3 here is CASSPVGQGASYEQYV. The CDR3 region has the DNA TGTGCCAGCTCACCCGTAGGGCAGGGGGCCTCCTACGAGCAGTACGTC.

The gene calls are TRBV6-2 or TRBV6-3 and TRBJ1-5; 9 bases align to TRBD1. Trimming removed 2 bases from V and 2 bases from J; junction bases left unmatched: 4. CDR3 length: 16 amino acids. Germline CDR1 MNHEY, CDR2 SVGEGT. The CDR3 region is CASSYRQGVGNQPQHF. The CDR3 bases are TGTGCCAGCAGTTACCGACAGGGGGTAGGCAATCAGCCCCAGCATTTT.

The CDR3 region has the DNA TGTGCCAGCACCACAGGGGGGGACTATGGCTACACCTTC. Amino acids: CASTTGGDYGYTF. The chain combines TRBV28 with TRBJ1-2; 8 nucleotides line up with TRBD1. Germline values: CDR1 MDHEN, CDR2 SYDVKM. The length of the CDR3 is 13 residues. Trimming took 7 bases from V and 3 from J; bases not matched to a gene: 4.

DNA for the CDR3: TGTGCCAGCAGCTTAAAAGCGGGACCCTACAATGAGCAGTTCTTC. This encodes CASSLKAGPYNEQFF. The V gene is TRBV7-3, the J gene TRBJ2-1, with 7 bases matching TRBD2. This CDR3 comprises 15 residues. Germline CDR1 SGHTA, CDR2 FQGTGA. The junction had 2 bases not matched to a gene; V was cut back by 1 base and J by 2 bases.

The CDR3 spells CAISPTGGSNQPQHF. CDR3 nucleotides: TGTGCCATCAGCCCGACAGGGGGTAGCAATCAGCCCCAGCATTTT. The rearrangement links TRBV10-3 to TRBJ1-5; TRBD1 agrees at 9 bases. The J segment lost 0 bases and the V segment lost 6 bases, leaving 3 bases of the junction unmatched. The CDR3 spans 15 residues. CDR1 and CDR2 (germline): ENHRY, SYGVKD.

This clone was recorded once. The chain uses TRBV19 and TRBJ2-3; 12 nucleotides align to TRBD2. The CDR3 runs to 16 residues. V was clipped by 7 bases and J by 6 bases; unmatched bases: 11. CDR1 LNHDA and CDR2 SQIVND come from the germline V gene (reference sequence). CDR3 nucleotides: TGTGCCAGTACCCTGACTAGCGGGGGCCCCGGGGATACGCAGTATTTT. It encodes CASTLTSGGPGDTQYF. Full variable domain (remainder filled in from reference TRBV19 and TRBJ2-3): DGGITQSPKYLFRKEGQNVTLSCEQNLNHDAMYWYRQDPGQGLRLIYYSQIVNDFQKGDIAEGYSVSREKKESFPLTVTSAQKNPTAFYLCASTLTSGGPGDTQYFGPGTRLTVL.

This chain joins TRBV2 and TRBJ1-6; no definite D call. This CDR3 region has 14 residues. Germline V gene data show CDR1 as SNHLY and CDR2 as FYNNEI. V lost 6 bases and J lost 3, with 9 bases in between. CDR3 protein: CASRVGIYNSPLHF. The CDR3 DNA reads TGTGCCAGCAGAGTAGGGATCTATAATTCACCCCTCCACTTT.

This chain joins TRBV18 and TRBJ1-1; 10 nucleotides align to TRBD1. CDR1 is KGHSH, CDR2 LQKENI, per germline. The CDR3 loop spans 16 amino acids. Trimming at V came to 4 bases and at J to 4 bases, leaving 9 bases not matched to a gene. CDR3 in DNA: TGTGCCAGCTCACGGACAGGGGGAGGGGGCAGCACTGAAGCTTTCTTT. This codes for CASSRTGGGGSTEAFF. Full variable domain (missing parts from reference TRBV18 and TRBJ1-1): NAGVMQNPRHLVRRRGQEARLRCSPMKGHSHVYWYRQLPEEGLKFMVYLQKENIIDESGMPKERFSAEFPKEGPSILRIQQVVRGDSAAYFCASSRTGGGGSTEAFFGQGTRLTVV.

The chain links TRBV7-9 to TRBJ1-2, with D perhaps TRBD1 (6 bases). This CDR3 spans 14 amino acids. The ends were cut back, 5 bases at V and 3 bases at J, with 13 bases in the middle. Germline CDR1 SEHNR, CDR2 FQNEAQ (reference sequence). This CDR3 reads CASSLQQGYYGYTF. DNA of the CDR3: TGTGCCAGCAGCCTCCAGCAGGGGTACTATGGCTACACCTTC.

This clone turned up a few times. The chain is built from TRBV6-4 and TRBJ2-1, with D possibly being TRBD1 or TRBD2 (5 bases each). The germline gives CDR1 MRHNA, CDR2 SNTAGT. V was cut by 4 bases and J by 2 bases, with 21 bases left in between. This CDR3 contains 18 residues. For the CDR3, the DNA is TGTGCCAGCAGTGCCGTACCCCCCGGGACGGCGACCTACAATGAGCAGTTCTTC. Its translation is CASSAVPPGTATYNEQFF.

V is TRBV5-1 and J is TRBJ2-2, with D perhaps TRBD1 or TRBD2 (6 bases each). The CDR3 has 18 residues. V gave up 0 bases and J gave up 0 bases, with 15 bases separating them. Per the germline V gene, CDR1 is SGHRS and CDR2 is YFSETQ. DNA for the CDR3: TGCGCCAGCAGCTTGGTAGGGGGAGGCTCACCGAACACCGGGGAGCTGTTTTTT. Its translation is CASSLVGGGSPNTGELFF.

The genes are TRBV6-4 and TRBJ1-1; tentatively, D is TRBD1 (5 bases). The CDR3 length is 14 residues. The germline V gene encodes CDR1 MRHNA and CDR2 SNTAGT. The V end was cut by 5 bases, the J end by 4 bases, with 14 bases between. For the CDR3, the DNA is TGTGCCAGCAGTCACCTGGAGGGGAGCACTGAAGCTTTCTTT. The encoded protein is CASSHLEGSTEAFF.

The gene calls are TRBV7-2 and TRBJ2-3, with a tentative D call TRBD2 (6 bases). With 5 bases removed from V and 6 bases from J, the gap between germline ends came to 12 bases. This CDR3 contains 13 residues. CDR1 and CDR2 (germline): SGHTA, FQGNSA. The CDR3 region has the DNA TGTGCCAGCAGCCCCGGGACTCGCGATACGCAGTATTTT. Protein sequence: CASSPGTRDTQYF. Full variable domain (outside the CDR3, taken from reference TRBV7-2 and TRBJ2-3): GAGVSQSPSNKVTEKGKDVELRCDPISGHTALYWYRQSLGQGLEFLIYFQGNSAPDKSGLPSDRFSAERTGGSVSTLTIQRTQQEDSAVYLCASSPGTRDTQYFGPGTRLTVL.

This chain uses TRBV19 with TRBJ1-6; the D gene is possibly TRBD1 (6 bases). V lost 7 bases to trimming and J lost 8 bases, with 27 bases between them. The CDR3 spans 18 residues. Germline lookup yields CDR1 LNHDA and CDR2 SQIVND (reference sequence). CDR3 protein: CASTPPTLTGSLDSPLHF. CDR3 in DNA: TGTGCCAGTACCCCCCCAACTCTCACAGGGAGCCTTGATTCACCCCTCCACTTT.

The rearrangement joins TRBV6-2 or TRBV6-3 to TRBJ2-1; the D gene is possibly TRBD1 (5 bases). Germline CDR1 is MNHEY and CDR2 is SVGEGT. The CDR3 runs to 18 residues. The V gene lost 4 bases and the J gene lost 2 bases, with 21 bases spanning the gap. The CDR3: CASSSTALTVTTYNEQFF. CDR3 DNA: TGTGCCAGCAGTTCGACAGCCTTGACAGTCACGACCTACAATGAGCAGTTCTTC.